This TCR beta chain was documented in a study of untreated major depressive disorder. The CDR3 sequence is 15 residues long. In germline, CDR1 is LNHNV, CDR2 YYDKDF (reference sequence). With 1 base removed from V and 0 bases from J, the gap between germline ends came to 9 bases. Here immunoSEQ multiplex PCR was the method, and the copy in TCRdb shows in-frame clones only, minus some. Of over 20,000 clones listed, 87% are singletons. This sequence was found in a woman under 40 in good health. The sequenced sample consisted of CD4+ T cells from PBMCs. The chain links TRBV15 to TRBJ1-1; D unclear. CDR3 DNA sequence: TGTGCCACCAGCAGAGCAAGCCAGTTGAACACTGAAGCTTTCTTT. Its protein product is CATSRASQLNTEAFF.